The next 3 T cell receptor beta chains were all read from a single sample in a study of OX40 agonist ivuxolimab in advanced cancers. Method: immunoSEQ multiplex PCR; TCRdb's copy keeps in-frame clones and lacks some. The table includes some 98,000 clones, around 94% detected once. This specimen consisted of CD4+ or CD8+ T cells sorted from blood, obtained in a trial of the OX40 agonist ivuxolimab. The receptor source for this set is an adult with an advanced solid tumor such as melanoma, head and neck, liver or kidney cancer.

This clone was seen just once. The chain employs TRBV7-2 and TRBJ2-2; D gene uncertain. V lost 1 base and J lost 0, with 6 bases in between. Germline CDR1 reads SGHTA; CDR2 reads FQGNSA. This CDR3 contains 15 residues. The CDR3 DNA reads as TGTGCCAGCAGCTTAGGAATCGCGAACACCGGGGAGCTGTTTTTT. This sequence encodes CASSLGIANTGELFF.

The chain is built from TRBV7-2 and TRBJ2-5; D might be TRBD1 (5 bases). V lost 2 bases, J lost 4 bases, and 8 bases lay in between. Germline values: CDR1 SGHTA, CDR2 FQGNSA. The CDR3 has 13 amino acids. The CDR3 DNA reads TGTGCCAGCAGCTTATGGGGCACAGAGACCCAGTACTTC. It translates to CASSLWGTETQYF.

The gene calls are TRBV28 and TRBJ1-1; 8 positions agree with TRBD1. This CDR3 has 14 residues. V dropped 6 bases and J dropped 9; count of bases not matched to a gene: 12. The V gene's germline CDR1 is MDHEN and CDR2 SYDVKM. The CDR3 coding sequence is TGTGCCAGCAGGCAGGGGGCGCGGGCTACCAAAGCTTTCTTT. Translating it yields CASRQGARATKAFF.